The clone carrying this T cell receptor beta chain was counted between two and nine times. Its specificity is unknown. With 60 Vbeta and 13 Jbeta primers, the PCR was carried out. Assay used: immunoSEQ multiplex PCR; TCRdb lists only in-frame clones, some missing. The table lists approximately 190,000 clones, 77% of them singletons. This sample is part of a study of cytomegalovirus exposure and HLA in healthy donors. Germline CDR1 and CDR2: SGHNT and YENEEA. CDR3 size: 13 residues. V was cut by 1 base and J by 4 bases, with 5 bases left in between. Whole-study findings and limits: What TCR beta sequences reportedly achieved was accurate prediction of HLA-A and HLA-B alleles in most subjects. Most likely, a cluster of highly shared sequence variants arose as a sequencing artifact. With DRB1 most and HLA-C fewest, TCR association rates differed between HLA loci in a later analysis.

V gene TRBV11-3 combines with J gene TRBJ2-1; D gene ambiguous. The TCR originated in a woman in her thirties in good health and CMV-seropositive. Sequenced input: PBMCs. CDR3 loop: CASSLGPYNEQFF. The CDR3 DNA sequence: TGTGCCAGCAGCTTAGGGCCTTACAATGAGCAGTTCTTC.